Following are 18 T cell receptor beta chains from one sample sequenced in a study of CD8 T cells in ankylosing spondylitis. TCRdb used MiXCR to reprocess the 5' RACE reads, holding one entry per CDR3 protein. In the table there are about 39,000 distinct CDR3 sequences, around 3% of which are singletons. Sequenced material: blood, either unsorted or a sorted T cell fraction (not recorded which). The receptors here all came from a male donor with ankylosing spondylitis or in good health (not recorded which).

This clonotype has ten or more counts. The rearrangement joins TRBV9 to TRBJ2-5; D is possibly TRBD2 (7 bases). The germline CDR1 and CDR2 sequences are SGDLS and YYNGEE. V dropped 4 bases and J dropped 5 bases, with 18 bases sitting between them. The CDR3 has 15 amino acids. CDR3 residues: CASSLNPGGRETQYF. DNA of the CDR3: TGTGCCAGCAGCCTAAACCCGGGGGGCCGGGAGACCCAGTACTTC.

This clonotype has at least ten counts. The V gene is TRBV9, the J gene TRBJ2-2; 8 nucleotides line up with TRBD1. The J segment lost 6 bases and the V segment lost 3 bases, leaving 7 bases of the junction unmatched. There are 15 residues in the CDR3. Germline CDR1 is SGDLS and CDR2 is YYNGEE. As DNA, the CDR3 is TGTGCCAGCAGCGCATCCGGACAGGGTTCCGGGGAGCTGTTTTTT. Residues: CASSASGQGSGELFF.

In this sample, this clonotype turned up many times. Because it lacks the conserved phenylalanine or tryptophan at the end, this CDR3 is likely a read error. The V and J genes are TRBV10-1 and TRBJ2-3, with D possibly being TRBD1 or TRBD2 (5 bases each). Trimming took 7 bases from V and 0 from J, leaving 23 bases between them. Germline V gives CDR1 WNHNN, CDR2 SYGVQD (reference sequence). The CDR3 runs to 18 residues. The CDR3 here is CASIHRDRAYQSTDTQYL. The CDR3 coding sequence is TGCGCCAGCATTCACCGGGACCGGGCGTACCAGAGCACAGATACGCAGTATTTG.

This clonotype was detected many times. The chain has TRBV21-1 and TRBJ2-5; the table calls TRBD1, which could not be checked here. TRBV21-1 is a recognized pseudogene. The CDR3 spans 16 residues. The CDR3 sequence is CASSPHHRASQETQYF. CDR3 DNA: TGTGCCAGCAGCCCTCACCACAGGGCTTCCCAAGAGACCCAGTACTTC.

This clonotype came up many times. The CDR3 DNA reads as TGTGCCAGCAGCGTAGAGGGACAGGGAGTCTATGGCTACACCTTC. It translates to CASSVEGQGVYGYTF. The rearrangement links TRBV9 to TRBJ1-2; 9 positions agree with TRBD1. J gave up 4 bases and V 0 bases, and 4 bases lay outside the gene matches. Germline V gene lookup returns CDR1 SGDLS and CDR2 YYNGEE. This CDR3 is built from 15 residues.

In its sample, this clonotype was seen many times. The chain has TRBV9 and TRBJ2-1, with 9 positions matching TRBD2. This CDR3 spans 15 amino acids. Germline loops: CDR1 SGDLS, CDR2 YYNGEE. The V segment lost 2 bases and the J segment 7 bases; nucleotides outside the gene matches: 7. Here the CDR3 DNA reads TGTGCCAGCAGCGTGATGGCGGGGGGGTCGAATGAGCAGTTCTTC. Translation gives CASSVMAGGSNEQFF.

This clonotype was observed many times. The rearrangement links TRBV9 to TRBJ2-5; tentatively, D is TRBD1 or TRBD2 (5 bases each). V was clipped by 4 bases and J by 2 bases, with 12 bases between them. CDR1 and CDR2 from the germline V gene are SGDLS and YYNGEE. The CDR3 has 14 residues. CDR3 loop: CASSPPGLQETQYF. Written as DNA, the CDR3 is TGTGCCAGCAGCCCCCCGGGGCTACAAGAGACCCAGTACTTC.

This clonotype was observed at least ten times. This rearrangement joins TRBV9 to TRBJ1-1; 7 bases agree with TRBD1. CDR1 is SGDLS and CDR2 is YYNGEE in the germline V gene. The CDR3 spans 15 residues. Trimming at V came to 3 bases and at J to 3 bases, leaving 8 bases not matched to a gene. CDR3 region: CASSGRGTVDTEAFF. The CDR3 nucleotides read TGTGCCAGCAGCGGCCGGGGGACAGTCGACACTGAAGCTTTCTTT.

This clonotype has ten or more counts. The chain couples TRBV9 to TRBJ1-1; a weak D match, TRBD1 (6 bases). Trimming shortened V by 4 bases and J by 1 base, and 8 bases separated the two germline ends. The CDR3 covers 13 residues. Germline CDR1 is SGDLS and CDR2 is YYNGEE. The CDR3 DNA reads TGTGCCAGCAGCAAGGGGGGGAACACTGAAGCTTTCTTT. Translation: CASSKGGNTEAFF. The full variable domain, its missing parts supplied by reference TRBV9 and TRBJ1-1, is DSGVTQTPKHLITATGQRVTLRCSPRSGDLSVYWYQQSLDQGLQFLIQYYNGEERAKGNILERFSAQQFPDLHSELNLSSLELGDSALYFCASSKGGNTEAFFGQGTRLTVV.

This clonotype was counted ten times or more. The V call is TRBV9, the J call TRBJ2-3; 9 bases match TRBD2. The trim removed 4 bases at V and 2 bases at J, leaving 5 bases unmatched. This CDR3 spans 15 amino acids. The V gene's germline CDR1 is SGDLS and CDR2 YYNGEE. CDR3 nucleotides: TGTGCCAGCAGCCTCTGGACTAGCGACACAGATACGCAGTATTTT. Protein product: CASSLWTSDTDTQYF. The variable domain in full, with the rest retrieved from reference TRBV9 and TRBJ2-3, is DSGVTQTPKHLITATGQRVTLRCSPRSGDLSVYWYQQSLDQGLQFLIQYYNGEERAKGNILERFSAQQFPDLHSELNLSSLELGDSALYFCASSLWTSDTDTQYFGPGTRLTVL.

This clonotype was found many times. The chain links TRBV9 to TRBJ1-1; no definite D call. The CDR3 extends over 14 amino acids. V was cut by 2 bases and J by 0 bases, with 8 bases left in between. Germline CDR1 is SGDLS and CDR2 is YYNGEE. The CDR3 nucleotides read TGTGCCAGCAGCGTCAGACCGATGAACACTGAAGCTTTCTTT. Its translation: CASSVRPMNTEAFF.

In this sample, this clonotype turned up a few times. The V and J genes are TRBV9 and TRBJ2-5; 7 positions match TRBD1. Losses at the gene ends were 3 bases for V and 1 base for J; bases not matched to a gene: 6. Germline V gene data show CDR1 as SGDLS and CDR2 as YYNGEE. The CDR3 has 15 amino acids. The CDR3: CASSADGTAQETQYF. The CDR3 DNA is TGTGCCAGCAGCGCCGATGGGACAGCCCAAGAGACCCAGTACTTC.

In its sample, this clonotype was seen many times. The chain joins TRBV6-2 or TRBV6-3 to TRBJ2-3; TRBD2 matches at 8 bases. The germline gives CDR1 MNHEY, CDR2 SVGEGT. Germline trimming cut 0 bases from V and 0 bases from J; bases unmatched to any gene: 14. The CDR3 has 20 amino acids. The chain's CDR3 is CASSYSGGSLSGGSTDTQYF. The CDR3 coding sequence is TGTGCCAGCAGTTACTCGGGCGGCAGTCTGTCGGGAGGGAGCACAGATACGCAGTATTTT.

Sample share makes this clonotype medium-sized. J is TRBJ2-2 and V is TRBV9; D uncertain. Germline CDR1 and CDR2: SGDLS and YYNGEE. V was clipped by 3 bases and J by 1 base, with 1 base between them. The CDR3 runs 12 residues. CDR3 nucleotides: TGTGCCAGCAGCGGGAACACCGGGGAGCTGTTTTTT. Protein sequence: CASSGNTGELFF.

This clonotype has at least ten counts. This chain connects TRBV9 to TRBJ2-5; the match to TRBD2 covers 14 bases. This CDR3 spans 17 amino acids. Per the germline V gene, CDR1 is SGDLS and CDR2 is YYNGEE. With 0 bases clipped from V and 2 bases from J, the junction kept 3 bases outside the gene matches. CDR3 nucleotides: TGTGCCAGCAGCGTAGGGGGACTAGCGGGGGATCAAGAGACCCAGTACTTC. Residues: CASSVGGLAGDQETQYF.

This clonotype has at least ten counts. The CDR3, as DNA: TGTGCCAGCAGCGTAGATGGGAGGAACACCATATATTTT. Amino acids: CASSVDGRNTIYF. V usage is TRBV9 and J usage is TRBJ1-3; D is ambiguous. Germline V gene lookup returns CDR1 SGDLS and CDR2 YYNGEE. CDR3 length: 13 residues. V lost 0 bases and J 7 bases, leaving 8 bases between the germline ends.

Ten or more counts support this clonotype. The V gene is TRBV9, the J gene TRBJ1-6; no clear D. CDR3 length: 12 residues. CDR1 is SGDLS, CDR2 YYNGEE, per germline. V was trimmed by 0 bases and J by 8 bases, leaving 3 bases between them. CDR3 sequence (DNA): TGTGCCAGCAGCGTAGCTGATTCACCCCTCCACTTT. Translated, it gives CASSVADSPLHF.

This clonotype appeared many times. This chain uses TRBV9 with TRBJ2-5, with 10 positions matching TRBD2. Losses at the gene ends were 0 bases for V and 3 bases for J; bases not matched to a gene: 8. This CDR3 region has 17 residues. CDR1 SGDLS and CDR2 YYNGEE come from the germline V gene. The CDR3 region has the DNA TGTGCCAGCAGCGTAGCGGGGAGCGGGAGGGCCGAAGAGACCCAGTACTTC. Translation: CASSVAGSGRAEETQYF. The complete variable domain, with remaining parts taken from reference TRBV9 and TRBJ2-5, reads DSGVTQTPKHLITATGQRVTLRCSPRSGDLSVYWYQQSLDQGLQFLIQYYNGEERAKGNILERFSAQQFPDLHSELNLSSLELGDSALYFCASSVAGSGRAEETQYFGPGTRLLVL.